This T cell receptor (beta chain) is from a study of cytomegalovirus exposure and HLA in healthy donors (dated by TCRdb to 2016 to 2017). General notes on the study: In an earlier analysis of roughly 500 of the donors, about 270 Gb of sequence data and 95 million to 130 million unique TCR beta sequences from 180 million or so T cells were reported. Roughly 310 gigabases of sequencing data and 80 million or so unique TCR sequences were included in an early release covering roughly 600 HLA-typed donors. Of the roughly 400 genotyped donors, over 80% were placed in the genetic ancestry cluster associated with self-reported Caucasian donors. The study was designed to test whether signatures of past pathogen exposure could be identified by cataloging public T cell receptors. The study profiled the T cell repertoires of 666 subjects by immunosequencing and related them to cytomegalovirus serostatus. In addition to the first cohort of several hundred subjects, a separate validation cohort of 120 different subjects was used. High-throughput TCR immunosequencing, statistical association of individual TCRs with disease status, and machine learning were combined to predict cytomegalovirus infection status. To study patterns of TCR occurrence, a later analysis re-analyzed previously published TCR beta repertoires from 550 to 800 donors and added high-resolution HLA genotyping. In the later analysis, no new phenotypic data were used to find candidate immune exposures; instead, reliance was placed on TCR beta sequences and their occurrence across donors. To decide whether each TCR beta V gene segment behaved as functional or pseudogenic, an earlier analysis of approximately 600 of the donors relied on high-throughput TCR beta sequencing. Donor age, sex, ethnicity and CMV serostatus were compiled together with the repertoire data. In a later genetic analysis, genome-wide SNP genotypes for about 60% of the 666 donors were used, and that subset was treated as a discovery cohort. Every repertoire in the discovery cohort had been generated on one and the same sequencing platform. Class I and class II HLA loci were covered by the typing at four-digit resolution. Typing coverage differed by locus: A, B, C, DRB1 and DQB1 were typed in roughly 620-640 donors, DQA1 in about 500, DPA1 in nearly 610, and DPB1 in 450 to 490. Because of strong linkage in the cohort, roughly five DR-DQ haplotypes were treated as single units for association and clustering. Across some 400 genotyped donors of the cohort, an average of approximately 240,000 unique TCR beta nucleotide sequences per donor were sequenced, and around 19% of those sequences were non-productive. Study-wide findings and limitations: An earlier analysis of around 600 of the donors showed that most TCR beta V segments appeared in productive rearrangements either about 87% or about 30% of the time, which broadly matched IMGT annotations. Presence/absence analyses assumed roughly uniform sequencing depth across donors, an assumption that may not hold. A further reported finding was that TCR beta sequences accurately predicted the HLA-A and HLA-B alleles for most subjects in the first cohort. The sequencing pipeline was judged likely to have produced a cluster of highly shared sequence variants as a technical artifact. In a later analysis, 15,000 to 20,000 TCR beta sequences were associated with specific HLA alleles at a false discovery rate of 0.05. Correlated functional status among segregating V segments might be attributable to linkage disequilibrium, but an unknown experimental factor could not be ruled out. In a later analysis, the rate of TCR association differed among HLA loci, with DRB1 alleles having the most associated TCRs and HLA-C alleles having the fewest. The authors suggested that the approach could potentially be extended to other disease states and immunological phenotypes. Compared with equally common non-associated chains, HLA-associated TCR beta chains in a later analysis were more clonally expanded and had lower generation probabilities. Cytomegalovirus status was reported to be diagnosed by the classifier with high specificity and sensitivity in both the original and validation cohorts. The study listed 170 or so TCR beta chains as associated with cytomegalovirus. Because the 87-base-pair reads could not distinguish some IMGT-functional V segments, including TRBV6-2 and TRBV6-3, those segments were excluded. The cohort was sequenced for TCR beta chains only, and without alpha or paired-chain data the features that could be detected were limited. Several of the top co-occurrence clusters appeared to be linked to parvovirus B19, influenza, CMV and Epstein-Barr virus, according to a later analysis. Because some donors lacked HLA typing at each locus, the association tests relied only on the typed subset. Most TCR sequences were observed very rarely across donors, whereas some public TCRs were present in many individuals. For the cohort, immune exposure information was limited to CMV serostatus. Compared with the approximately 670-donor mean, donors in an Asian-associated ancestry cluster had fewer N-insertions in productive TCRs, according to a later genetic analysis. In a later genetic analysis, a missense DCLRE1C variant was associated with V-gene and J-gene trimming of TCR beta chains, and the association was replicated in an independent cohort. When HLA alleles, especially DR and DQ, strongly co-occurred, TCR associations were difficult to assign to individual alleles. Most CMV-associated TCR beta chains appeared to be HLA-restricted in a later analysis, and the HLA associations seemed to be driven largely by CMV exposure. The earlier analysis of almost 600 of the donors excluded some 15 rarely observed V segments, including chromosome 9 orphons, because counts were too low. In vitro tests confirmed that a few of the cytomegalovirus-associated TCR beta chains recognize cytomegalovirus antigens.

The cohort consisted of 600 to 750 healthy bone marrow donors. At the time of sampling, every cohort member was nominally healthy, though immune exposures that went unrecorded were likely present. The donor tested CMV seronegative, placing the donor among the 350 to 400 seronegative members of the cohort. A peripheral blood sample was provided by each donor, and peripheral blood mononuclear cells were used for TCR beta sequencing. The Qiagen DNeasy Blood Extraction Kit was used to extract genomic DNA from the blood cell samples. V is pared back by 2 bases and J by 0 bases, with 8 bases lying between the germline termini. Counted from cysteine to phenylalanine, this CDR3 has 15 amino acids. Only the CDR3 region is kept as DNA, spanning 45 bases read in frame from base 1. Via the germline V gene, CDR1 is SGHTA and CDR2 FQGTGA. Libraries were constructed by the immunoSEQ multiplex PCR assay. For the multiplex PCR, a mixture combining 60 forward primers for TCR Vbeta segments and 13 reverse primers for TCR Jbeta segments was used. The CDR3 region of rearranged TCR beta genes was amplified from genomic DNA with a multiplex PCR assay. Amplified TCR beta libraries were sequenced as 87-base-pair reads on the Illumina HiSeq System. In the original analysis: In a later analysis, around 80 million unique TCR beta chains were counted across the roughly 700 repertoires, and approximately 11 million of these chains were shared by at least two donors. To remove PCR and sequencing errors, raw reads were error-corrected and collapsed into unique sequences using a nearest-neighbor algorithm that merged closely related sequences. To assign V, D and J gene segments, CDR3 sequences were aligned to IMGT reference sequences. Each retained sequence needed at least a six-nucleotide match to both a V gene segment and a J gene segment. Rearrangements were called productive when the CDR3 lacked stop codons and stayed in frame with V and J; all others were non-productive. CDR3 was defined according to IMGT convention as the region running from the second conserved V-encoded cysteine to the conserved J-encoded phenylalanine. The earlier analysis of fewer than 700 of the donors excluded sequences that lacked an unambiguous match to a single V gene segment. An earlier analysis of a few hundred of the donors called V segments functional above 56.7% productive rearrangements and segregating when the between-donor standard deviation exceeded 5%. A statistical classification framework was built to diagnose cytomegalovirus status from the catalog of TCR beta chain sequences. A later analysis assigned V and J genes by comparing TCR nucleotide sequences with IMGT/GENE-DB human TR gene sequences. A later analysis assigned CDR3 sequences and most-parsimonious VDJ recombination scenarios with the TCRdist pipeline. A later analysis defined each TCR beta chain by its CDR3 amino acid sequence plus V-gene family, and excluded reads lacking a unique V-gene family. A later analysis removed several hundred highly shared, low-generation-probability nucleotide sequences to deal with suspected cross-contamination and a sequencing artifact. In a later analysis, a clonal expansion index for each public chain was calculated from normalized within-repertoire ranks of inferred template counts. A later analysis computed generation probabilities with a VDJ recombination model fitted to out-of-frame rearrangements, and checked the results against IGoR. In a later analysis, hypergeometric tests were used to score TCR-TCR, TCR-HLA and TCR-CMV co-occurrence, with a repertoire-size bias correction applied to TCR pairs. False discovery rates were estimated in a later analysis by permuting HLA or CMV assignments 20 times. In a later analysis, co-occurring TCRs were grouped with DBSCAN, and TCRdist sequence similarity was added when clustering was performed within HLA-allele-positive subsets. Co-occurrence clustering excluded repertoires with fewer than 30,000 or more than 120,000 public chains, plus five with anomalous nucleotide sharing. In its TCRdb copy, this immuneACCESS table keeps in-frame sequences only and misses some clones. Where compared with another copy, unresolved V genes explain less than half of these, and the others have no known cause. D and trimming were read from the DNA, whereas the V and J calls and clone size are those reported in that table. The sample yields about 160,000 clones; around 69% were counted once. The top ten constitute approximately 2.5% of the sample.

In regard to this clone: The specificity of this receptor is unknown. Base qualities are missing; no much larger clone stands one base away.

This receptor was obtained from a woman aged 25-40 years in good health and CMV-seronegative. The chain uses TRBV7-3 and TRBJ2-1; too little of a D gene remains to name it. Sequencing input: PBMCs. The CDR3 region reads CASSLSASSYNEQFF. The base sequence is TGTGCCAGCAGCTTATCCGCTAGCTCCTACAATGAGCAGTTCTTC.